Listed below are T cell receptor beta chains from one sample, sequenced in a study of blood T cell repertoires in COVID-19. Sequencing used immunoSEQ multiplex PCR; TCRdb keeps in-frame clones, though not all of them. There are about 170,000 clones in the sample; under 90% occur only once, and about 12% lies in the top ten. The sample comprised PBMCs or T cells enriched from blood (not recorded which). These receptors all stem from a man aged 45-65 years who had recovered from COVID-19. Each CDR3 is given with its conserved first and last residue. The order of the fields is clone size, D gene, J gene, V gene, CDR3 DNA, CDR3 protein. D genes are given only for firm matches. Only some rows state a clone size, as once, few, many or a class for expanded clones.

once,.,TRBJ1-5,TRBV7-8,TGTGCCAGCAGCGCACCTGGGGCGTTTAGCAATCAGCCCCAGCATTTT,CASSAPGAFSNQPQHF
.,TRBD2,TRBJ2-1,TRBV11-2,TGTGCCAGCAGCTCGCCGGGACTAGCGGGGGGGCTCCCCGAGCAGTTCTTC,CASSSPGLAGGLPEQFF
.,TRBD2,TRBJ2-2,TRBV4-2,TGTGCCAGCAGCCAAGATGTTACGGGGGGGGGCCCCGGGGAGCTGTTTTTT,CASSQDVTGGGPGELFF
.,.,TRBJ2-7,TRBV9,TGTGCCAGCAGTACGTTACCAGGCTACTACGAGCAGTACTTC,CASSTLPGYYEQYF
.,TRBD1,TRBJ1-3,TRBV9,TGTGCCAGCAGCGAAACAGGGGCTGGAAACACCATATATTTT,CASSETGAGNTIYF
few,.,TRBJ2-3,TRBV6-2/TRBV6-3,TGTGCCAGCAGCAAGCCGACAACAGATACGCAGTATTTT,CASSKPTTDTQYF
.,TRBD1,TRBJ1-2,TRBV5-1,TGCGCCAGCAGCTTGCCCGAACAGGGGGCTGCTGGCTACACCTTC,CASSLPEQGAAGYTF
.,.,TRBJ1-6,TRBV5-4,TGTGCCAGCAGCTCTGGGTCGCCCACGGCGGATTCACCCCTCCACTTT,CASSSGSPTADSPLHF
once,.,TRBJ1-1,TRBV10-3,TGTGCCATCAGTGAGTCGTTGGTACAGCTGGAAGCTTTCTTT,CAISESLVQLEAFF
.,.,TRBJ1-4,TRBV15,TGTGCCACCAGCAGCCTAGGATCAACTAATGAAAAACTGTTTTTT,CATSSLGSTNEKLFF
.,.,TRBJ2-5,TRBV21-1,TGTGCCAGCCGGCCGGACAGGGGGAACGAACAAGAGACCCAGTACTTC,CASRPDRGNEQETQYF
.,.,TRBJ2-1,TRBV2,TGTGCCAGCAGTGTCCAACAGAATGAGCAGTTCTTC,CASSVQQNEQFF
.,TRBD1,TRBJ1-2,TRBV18,TGTGCCAGCTCACTCGACAGGGTCGGCTACACCTTC,CASSLDRVGYTF
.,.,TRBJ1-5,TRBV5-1,TGCGCCAGCAGCTTGGGACCGGGGATATCGCAGCCCCAGCATTTT,CASSLGPGISQPQHF